There are a few counts of the clone carrying this T cell receptor (beta chain). The antigen remains unidentified. The data were taken from a study of identical twins. Notes on the study in general: Invariant T cells like MAIT and iNKT could partly confound the zero-insertion analyses. Within cord blood, abundant beta clonotypes carried fewer insertions, but memory repertoires showed no such trend.

Via MiXCR, TCRdb re-called the 5' RACE reads, giving one row per CDR3 protein. The sample carries approximately 190,000 distinct CDR3 sequences, roughly 15% recorded once. The germline V gene encodes CDR1 SGHVS and CDR2 FQNEAQ. The CDR3 has 14 amino acids. V was pared by 4 bases and J by 4 bases, with 13 bases between. These records were also assigned to another study, of T cells expressing NK-cell markers. Turning to that study: Dominant NKG2C+ clonotypes made up about 1.0-7.0% of CD8+ T cells in a handful of donors. The CD3+CD56-NKG2C+ fraction was also led by these clonotypes in several donors.

V is TRBV7-8 and J is TRBJ1-2; no clear D. The source is a woman under 30 in good health. Sequenced: CD8+ T cells sorted from blood. In DNA, the CDR3 is TGTGCCAGCAGCTCCTCCGGCGGTTTCTATGGCTACACCTTC. Its translation: CASSSSGGFYGYTF.